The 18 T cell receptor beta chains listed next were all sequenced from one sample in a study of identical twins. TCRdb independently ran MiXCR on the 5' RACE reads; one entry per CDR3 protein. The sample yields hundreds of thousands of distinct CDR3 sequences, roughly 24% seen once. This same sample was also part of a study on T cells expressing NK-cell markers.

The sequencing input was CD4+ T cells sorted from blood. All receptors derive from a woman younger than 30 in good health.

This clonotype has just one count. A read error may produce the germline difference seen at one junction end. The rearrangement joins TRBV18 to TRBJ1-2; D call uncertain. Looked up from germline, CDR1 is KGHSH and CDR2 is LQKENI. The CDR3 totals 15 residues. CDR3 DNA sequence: TGTGCCAGCTCACCAAGTACGGACCTAAACTATGGCCACACCTTC. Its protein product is CASSPSTDLNYGHTF.

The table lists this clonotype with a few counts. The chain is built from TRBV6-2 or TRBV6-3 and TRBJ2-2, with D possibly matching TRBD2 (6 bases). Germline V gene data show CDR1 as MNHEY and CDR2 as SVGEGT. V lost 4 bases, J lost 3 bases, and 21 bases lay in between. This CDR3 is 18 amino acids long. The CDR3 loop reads CASSSRSLAPRDTGELFF. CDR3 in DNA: TGTGCCAGCAGTTCCCGTTCCCTAGCGCCGAGGGACACCGGGGAGCTGTTTTTT.

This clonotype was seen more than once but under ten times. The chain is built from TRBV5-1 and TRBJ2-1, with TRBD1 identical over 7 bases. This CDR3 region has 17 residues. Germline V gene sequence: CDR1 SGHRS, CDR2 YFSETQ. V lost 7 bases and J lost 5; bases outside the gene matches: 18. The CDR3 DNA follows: TGCGCCAGCTCCGGGACAGCCAGAGCCATAACCAACAATGAGCAGTTCTTC. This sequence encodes CASSGTARAITNNEQFF.

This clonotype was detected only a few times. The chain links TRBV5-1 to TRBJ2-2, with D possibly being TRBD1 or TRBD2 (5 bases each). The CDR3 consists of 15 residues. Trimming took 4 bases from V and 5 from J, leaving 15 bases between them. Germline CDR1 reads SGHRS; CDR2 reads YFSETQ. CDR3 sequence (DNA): TGCGCCAGCAGCCCAGGGACCCCGATTACCGGGGAGCTGTTTTTT. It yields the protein CASSPGTPITGELFF.

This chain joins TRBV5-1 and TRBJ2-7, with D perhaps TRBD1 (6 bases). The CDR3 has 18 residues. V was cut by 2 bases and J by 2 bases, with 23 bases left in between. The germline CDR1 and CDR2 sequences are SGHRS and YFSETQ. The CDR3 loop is CASSLLPITGTRAYEQYF. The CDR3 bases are TGCGCCAGCAGCTTACTCCCCATAACCGGGACAAGAGCCTACGAGCAGTACTTC.

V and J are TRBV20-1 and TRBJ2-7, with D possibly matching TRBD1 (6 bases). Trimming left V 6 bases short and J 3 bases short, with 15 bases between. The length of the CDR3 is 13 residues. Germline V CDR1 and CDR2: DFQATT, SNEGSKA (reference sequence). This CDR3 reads CSAKGTGHYEQYF. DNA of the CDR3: TGCAGTGCCAAAGGAACGGGACACTACGAGCAGTACTTC.

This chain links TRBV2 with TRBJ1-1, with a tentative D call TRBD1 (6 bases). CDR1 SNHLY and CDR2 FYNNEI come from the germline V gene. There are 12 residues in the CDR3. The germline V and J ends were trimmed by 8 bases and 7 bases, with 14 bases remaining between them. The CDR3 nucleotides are TGTGCCAGCCAATCGGACAGCCGTGAAGCTTTCTTT. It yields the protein CASQSDSREAFF.

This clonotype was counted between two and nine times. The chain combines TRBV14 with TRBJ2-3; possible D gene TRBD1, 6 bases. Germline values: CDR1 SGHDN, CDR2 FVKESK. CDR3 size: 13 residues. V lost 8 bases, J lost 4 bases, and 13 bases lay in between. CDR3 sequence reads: CASSKRQADTQYF. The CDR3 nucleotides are TGTGCCAGCTCGAAACGACAGGCAGATACGCAGTATTTT.

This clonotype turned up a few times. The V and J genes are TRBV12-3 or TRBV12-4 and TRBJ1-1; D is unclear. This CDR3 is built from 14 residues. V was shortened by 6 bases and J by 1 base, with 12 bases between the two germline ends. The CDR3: CASSTSMANTEAFF. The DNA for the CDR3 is TGTGCCAGCAGCACCTCTATGGCGAACACTGAAGCTTTCTTT.

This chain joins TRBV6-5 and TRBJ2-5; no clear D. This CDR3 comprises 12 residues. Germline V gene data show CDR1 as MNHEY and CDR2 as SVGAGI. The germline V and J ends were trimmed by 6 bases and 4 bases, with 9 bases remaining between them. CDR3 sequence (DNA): TGTGCCAGCAGCCCGGCTAGAGAGACCCAGTACTTC. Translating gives CASSPARETQYF.

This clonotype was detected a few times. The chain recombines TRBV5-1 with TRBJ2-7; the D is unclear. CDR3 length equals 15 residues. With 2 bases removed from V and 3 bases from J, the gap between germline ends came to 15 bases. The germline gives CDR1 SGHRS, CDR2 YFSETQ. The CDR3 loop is CASSFSGRLNYEQYF. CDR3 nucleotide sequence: TGCGCCAGCAGCTTTTCTGGGCGGTTGAACTACGAGCAGTACTTC.

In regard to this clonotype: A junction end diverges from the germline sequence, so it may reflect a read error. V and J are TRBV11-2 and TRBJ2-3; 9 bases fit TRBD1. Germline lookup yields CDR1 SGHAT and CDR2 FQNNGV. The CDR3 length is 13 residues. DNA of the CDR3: TGTGCCAGCAGCTTAGAGGGGACAGGGTCCCGGCAATTT. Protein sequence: CASSLEGTGSRQF.

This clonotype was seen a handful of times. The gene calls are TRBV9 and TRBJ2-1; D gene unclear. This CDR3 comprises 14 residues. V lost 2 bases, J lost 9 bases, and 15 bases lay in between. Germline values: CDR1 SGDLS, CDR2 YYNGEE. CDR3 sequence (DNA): TGTGCCAGCAGCGTTGAGTCGAGGCGTAGTGAGCAGTTCTTC. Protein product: CASSVESRRSEQFF.

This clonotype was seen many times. The CDR3 nucleotides read TGCGCCAGCAGCTGGGGACAGAACAATGAGCAGTTCTTC. Translated, it gives CASSWGQNNEQFF. J is TRBJ2-1 and V is TRBV5-1; TRBD1 agrees at 7 bases. Unmatched junction bases numbered 2, after V lost 3 bases and J lost 5 bases. Per germline, CDR1 SGHRS and CDR2 YFSETQ. CDR3 size: 13 residues.

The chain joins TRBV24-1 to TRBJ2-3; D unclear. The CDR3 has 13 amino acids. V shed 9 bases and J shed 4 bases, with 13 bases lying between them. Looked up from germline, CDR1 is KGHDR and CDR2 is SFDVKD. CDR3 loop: CATQAQVSDTQYF. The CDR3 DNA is TGTGCCACCCAAGCCCAGGTGTCAGATACGCAGTATTTT.

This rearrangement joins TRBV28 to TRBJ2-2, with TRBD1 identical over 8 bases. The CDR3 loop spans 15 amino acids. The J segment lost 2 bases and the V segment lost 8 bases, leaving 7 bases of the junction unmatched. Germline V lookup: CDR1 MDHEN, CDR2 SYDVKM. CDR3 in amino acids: CASRYRGINTGELFF. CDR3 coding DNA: TGTGCCAGCCGGTACAGGGGGATTAACACCGGGGAGCTGTTTTTT.

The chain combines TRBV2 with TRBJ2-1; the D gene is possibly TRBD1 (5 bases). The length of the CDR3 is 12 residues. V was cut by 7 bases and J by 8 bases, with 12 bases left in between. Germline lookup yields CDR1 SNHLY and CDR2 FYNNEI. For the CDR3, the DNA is TGTGCCAGCATAATAGAAGGGGATGAGCAGTTCTTC. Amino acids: CASIIEGDEQFF.

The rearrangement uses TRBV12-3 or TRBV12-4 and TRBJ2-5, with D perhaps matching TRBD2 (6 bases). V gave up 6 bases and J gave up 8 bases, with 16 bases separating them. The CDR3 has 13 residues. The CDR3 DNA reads TGTGCCAGCAGCATTGGGACTTTTCCCACCCAGTACTTC. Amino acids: CASSIGTFPTQYF.